Below, 26 T cell receptor beta chains from the same sample are listed, as sequenced in a study of tumor and adjacent non-tumor tissue in lung cancer. No cell sorting was done before RNA was extracted from the tissue. A modified ARM-PCR protocol with three rounds of nested PCR amplified TCRbeta. TCRdb analysed the multiplex PCR reads with MiXCR anew, one entry per CDR3 protein. Among approximately 150,000 distinct CDR3 sequences listed, about 71% were seen once. The sequencing input was lung tumor tissue. The receptor source for this set is a man in his sixties with small cell lung cancer.

This clonotype occurred a few times. This sequence joins TRBV6-5 and TRBJ2-7, with D perhaps given as TRBD1 or TRBD2 (5 bases each). CDR1 and CDR2 (germline): MNHEY, SVGAGI. V was cut by 5 bases and J by 5 bases, with 19 bases left in between. The CDR3 spans 15 residues. The CDR3 nucleotides are TGTGCCAGCAGTCGGGGTATGGGCTGGGGCAACGAGCAGTACTTC. This encodes CASSRGMGWGNEQYF.

The chain employs TRBV6-6 and TRBJ1-1; D uncertain. Germline V lookup: CDR1 MNHNY, CDR2 SVGAGI (reference sequence). Trimming took off 4 bases at V and 4 bases at J, with 16 bases between the two ends. The CDR3 is 15 residues long. The CDR3 DNA reads TGTGCCAGCAGTTGCTCGACCGATATGAGCACTGAAGCTTTCTTT. Protein sequence: CASSCSTDMSTEAFF.

To note about this clonotype: Possible read error: a much larger clone is one base away. The gene calls are TRBV20-1 and TRBJ2-5, with no clear D. There are 12 residues in the CDR3. In germline, CDR1 is DFQATT, CDR2 SNEGSKA (reference sequence). CDR3 sequence: CNAKHEEETQYF. CDR3 coding DNA: TGCAATGCTAAACACGAAGAAGAGACCCAGTACTTC.

Of note for this clonotype: At one of its ends the junction is not consistent with the germline gene, which may arise from a read error. The chain links TRBV20-1 to TRBJ1-2, with 8 positions matching TRBD1. The CDR3 extends over 15 amino acids. Germline CDR1 reads DFQATT; CDR2 reads SNEGSKA (reference sequence). CDR3 residues: CTARVVWTGNYDYTF. CDR3 coding DNA: TGCACTGCTAGAGTGGTCTGGACAGGGAACTATGACTACACCTTC.

CDR3 in DNA: TGTGCCAGCAATTCGACCTACAATGAGCAGTTCTTC. It codes for CASNSTYNEQFF. This chain links TRBV28 with TRBJ2-1; D not certain. Trimming took off 7 bases at V and 2 bases at J, with 6 bases between the two ends. Per germline, CDR1 MDHEN and CDR2 SYDVKM. The CDR3 is made up of 12 amino acids.

The V and J genes are TRBV4-2 and TRBJ1-5; D remains ambiguous. The V end lost 1 base, the J end lost 7 bases, and 14 bases lay between the germline ends. Germline V gene data show CDR1 as LGHNA and CDR2 as YNFKEQ. The CDR3 consists of 15 residues. The CDR3 DNA is TGTGCCAGCAGCCAAGGCTATCGGGGAGAACAGCCCCAGCATTTT. Translating gives CASSQGYRGEQPQHF.

This clonotype was detected a few times. The V and J genes are TRBV4-1 and TRBJ1-2; D perhaps matches TRBD1 (5 bases). Trimming cost V 3 bases and J 4 bases, with 18 bases left between them. Germline V gene lookup returns CDR1 MGHRA and CDR2 YSYEKL. CDR3 length equals 16 residues. The CDR3 bases are TGCGCCAGCAGCCAGAAAGGAGGGGATAGCGGCTATGGCTACACCTTC. It translates to CASSQKGGDSGYGYTF.

This clonotype was found a few times. This chain uses TRBV20-1 with TRBJ2-1; TRBD2 aligns across 10 bases. V dropped 5 bases and J dropped 8; count of bases not matched to a gene: 9. The CDR3 spans 14 residues. Germline V gives CDR1 DFQATT, CDR2 SNEGSKA (reference sequence). The CDR3: CSAPDSGRAHEQFF. In nucleotides, the CDR3 is TGCAGTGCTCCAGACAGCGGGAGGGCCCATGAGCAGTTCTTC.

In its sample, this clonotype was seen a few times. A read error is possible here, since a much larger clone lies one base away. The rearrangement uses TRBV5-6 and TRBJ2-7; 7 positions agree with TRBD1. CDR3 length: 14 residues. Germline-derived CDR1 and CDR2 are SGHDT and YYEEEE. The CDR3 DNA is TGTACCAGCAGCGAGACATACAGGGGTGACGAGCAGTACTTC. Translating it yields CTSSETYRGDEQYF.

The chain couples TRBV11-2 to TRBJ2-1; 11 nucleotides match TRBD2. CDR1 SGHAT and CDR2 FQNNGV come from the germline V gene. The CDR3 is made up of 16 amino acids. The V and J ends lost 0 bases and 12 bases, in that order; junction bases with no gene match: 10. The DNA for the CDR3 is TGTGCCAGCAGCTTAGACATAGCGGGAGGGCCCGAGGGGCAGTTCTTC. It specifies CASSLDIAGGPEGQFF.

As regards this clonotype: A read error may produce the germline difference seen at one junction end. The chain combines TRBV20-1 with TRBJ2-2; D possibly matches TRBD1 or TRBD2 (5 bases each). CDR1 and CDR2 (germline): DFQATT, SNEGSKA (reference sequence). This CDR3 comprises 12 residues. CDR3 nucleotides: TGCAGTGCTAGAGATGGAATCAGGGAGCTATTTTTT. Translated, it gives CSARDGIRELFF.

With regard to this clonotype: Being one base from a much bigger clone, this may be a read error. In this CDR3 the conserved last residue, phenylalanine or tryptophan, is missing, so a read error is likely. The rearrangement joins TRBV6-2 or TRBV6-3 to TRBJ2-7, with a tentative D call TRBD1 (6 bases). The length of the CDR3 is 14 residues. Germline V gene sequence: CDR1 MNHEY, CDR2 SVGEGT. V lost 2 bases and J 4 bases, leaving 12 bases between the germline ends. The CDR3, as DNA: TGTGCCAGCAGTTACGGGGGCTTCGGATACGAGCAGTACTCC. Translated: CASSYGGFGYEQYS.

The V call is TRBV20-1, the J call TRBJ2-5; D is ambiguous. V lost 8 bases and J lost 5, with 15 bases in between. This CDR3 spans 12 amino acids. In germline, CDR1 is DFQATT, CDR2 SNEGSKA (reference sequence). The CDR3 DNA follows: TGCAGTCCTCCTTACAGAACGGAGACCCAGTACTTC. Translating gives CSPPYRTETQYF.

This clonotype is labeled medium-sized. J is TRBJ2-1 and V is TRBV11-2; maybe TRBD1 (6 bases). Between the trimmed V and J ends, which lost 5 bases and 3 bases, there was a span of 14 bases. CDR1 and CDR2 from the germline V gene are SGHAT and FQNNGV. The length of the CDR3 is 15 residues. CDR3 nucleotides: TGTGCCAGCAGCCAAGGGGGTTGGAGCTACAATGAGCAGTTCTTC. Its translation is CASSQGGWSYNEQFF.

Comments on this clonotype: Germline is not matched at one junction end, which may reflect a read error. J is TRBJ2-1 and V is TRBV20-1, with 7 nucleotides matching TRBD2. Germline lookup yields CDR1 DFQATT and CDR2 SNEGSKA (reference sequence). The CDR3 totals 14 residues. The CDR3 region is CSAAGLSAYNEQLF. The CDR3 region has the DNA TGCAGTGCGGCGGGACTATCGGCCTACAATGAGCAGCTCTTC.

As to this clonotype: A clone one base away is much larger, so this may be a read error. The rearrangement uses TRBV29-1 and TRBJ1-5; TRBD1 matches 7 bases. The CDR3 runs to 13 residues. Germline V CDR1 and CDR2: SQVTM, ANQGSEA. As DNA, the CDR3 is TGCAACGTTGCCGGACAGGATCATCAGCCCCAGCATTTT. Protein sequence: CNVAGQDHQPQHF.

Here the CDR3 reads CASSYSLGENTEAFF. The CDR3 coding sequence is TGTGCCAGCAGTTACTCGTTAGGGGAGAACACTGAAGCTTTCTTT. The rearrangement links TRBV6-6 to TRBJ1-1; the D gene is possibly TRBD1 (5 bases). CDR1 and CDR2 from the germline V gene are MNHNY and SVGAGI (reference sequence). V was trimmed by 0 bases and J by 1 base, leaving 9 bases between them. The CDR3 is 15 amino acids.

About this clonotype: A read error may account for a junction end that differs from germline. The genes are TRBV11-2 and TRBJ2-5; 7 bases agree with TRBD2. The CDR3 spans 13 residues. Germline V gene lookup returns CDR1 SGHAT and CDR2 FQNNGV. In DNA form, the CDR3 reads TGTGCCAGCAGCTGGGGACTACCGGAGACCAAGTACTTC. Encoded protein: CASSWGLPETKYF.

The chain couples TRBV5-1 to TRBJ2-7; maybe TRBD1 (6 bases). Trimming left V 0 bases short and J 4 bases short, with 23 bases between. The CDR3 totals 18 residues. Germline CDR1 reads SGHRS; CDR2 reads YFSETQ. The CDR3 loop is CASSLGVRNPGQCYEQYV. Here the CDR3 DNA reads TGCGCCAGCAGCTTGGGAGTAAGAAATCCCGGACAGTGTTACGAGCAGTACGTC.

This clonotype turned up a few times. A much larger clone differs from this one at a single base, so this may be a read error. V usage is TRBV11-3 and J usage is TRBJ2-7; no reliable D call. The germline gives CDR1 SGHNT, CDR2 YENEEA. This CDR3 is built from 15 residues. The CDR3 DNA reads as TGTGCCAGCAGCTTAGAATTGGGCAGAGCGTACGAGCAGCACTTC. Encoded protein: CASSLELGRAYEQHF.

This sequence joins TRBV6-1 and TRBJ2-2; D possibly corresponds to TRBD2 (6 bases). CDR1 and CDR2 from the germline V gene are MNHNS and SASEGT. Trimming removed 1 base from V and 9 bases from J, with 18 bases in between. This CDR3 is 16 amino acids long. The CDR3 sequence is CASSEGRGTKTRELFF. Written as DNA, the CDR3 is TGTGCCAGCAGTGAAGGGAGGGGTACTAAGACCAGGGAGCTGTTTTTT.

Turning to this clonotype: This could be a read error, since a much larger clone is one nucleotide away. The chain is built from TRBV20-1 and TRBJ2-1; D perhaps matches TRBD2 (6 bases). Germline CDR1 and CDR2: DFQATT and SNEGSKA (reference sequence). Trimming pared 6 bases from V and 10 bases from J, leaving 22 bases between. The CDR3 is made up of 14 amino acids. CDR3 nucleotides: TGCAGTGCCCTGGGGCTAGCGAGTGCGGGGGAGCAGTTCTTC. It yields the protein CSALGLASAGEQFF.

As concerns this clonotype: A much larger clone is a single base away; this may be a read error. In nucleotides, the CDR3 is TGTGCCAACAGGCCGGGACTAGCCCCCAATGAGCAGTTCTTC. Amino acids: CANRPGLAPNEQFF. The J gene is TRBJ2-1, the V gene TRBV12-3 or TRBV12-4, with TRBD2 matching 9 bases. Trimming removed 10 bases from V and 6 bases from J; junction bases left unmatched: 10. The CDR3 length is 14 residues.

With respect to this clonotype: A junction end diverges from the germline sequence, so it may reflect a read error. V is TRBV6-1 and J is TRBJ2-7; 7 nucleotides agree with TRBD1. Germline-derived CDR1 and CDR2 are MNHNS and SASEGT. The CDR3 covers 16 residues. The DNA of the CDR3 is TGTGCCAGCACCGGACAGGTGGGGACCATCTCCTACGATCAGTACTTC. It translates to CASTGQVGTISYDQYF.

The genes are TRBV7-8 and TRBJ2-7; no clear D. V lost 7 bases to trimming and J lost 4 bases, with 20 bases between them. From germline, CDR1 is SGHVS and CDR2 FQNEAQ. This CDR3 is built from 15 residues. CDR3 residues: CASNLEYPRPYEQYF. CDR3 DNA: TGTGCCAGCAACCTCGAATACCCCAGGCCTTACGAGCAGTACTTC.

The chain carries TRBV30 and TRBJ1-5; D might be TRBD1 (5 bases). CDR1 GTSNPN and CDR2 SVGIG come from the germline V gene (reference sequence). The CDR3 extends over 13 amino acids. Trimming took off 3 bases at V and 6 bases at J, with 12 bases between the two ends. CDR3 coding DNA: TGTGCCTGGAGCCAAGGGAGGGGTCAGCCCCAGCATTTT. Protein product: CAWSQGRGQPQHF.